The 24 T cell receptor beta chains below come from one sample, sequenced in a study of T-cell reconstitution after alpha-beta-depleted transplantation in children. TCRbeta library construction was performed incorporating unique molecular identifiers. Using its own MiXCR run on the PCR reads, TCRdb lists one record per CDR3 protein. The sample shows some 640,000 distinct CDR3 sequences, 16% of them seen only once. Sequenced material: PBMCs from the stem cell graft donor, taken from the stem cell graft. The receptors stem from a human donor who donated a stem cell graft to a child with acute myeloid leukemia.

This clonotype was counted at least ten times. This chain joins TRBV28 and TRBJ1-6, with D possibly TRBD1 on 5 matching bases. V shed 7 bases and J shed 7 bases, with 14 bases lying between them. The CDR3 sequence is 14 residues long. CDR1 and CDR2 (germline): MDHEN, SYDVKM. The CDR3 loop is CASILRQSNSPLHF. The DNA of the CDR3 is TGTGCCAGCATATTAAGACAGTCAAATTCACCCCTCCACTTT.

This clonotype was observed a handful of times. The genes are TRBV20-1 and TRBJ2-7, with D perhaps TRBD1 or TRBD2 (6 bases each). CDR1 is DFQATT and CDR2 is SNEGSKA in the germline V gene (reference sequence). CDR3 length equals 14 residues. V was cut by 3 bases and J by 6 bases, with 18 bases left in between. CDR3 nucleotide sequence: TGCAGTGCTAGGGGGGGCAGGGGTTCGGGCGAGCAGTACTTC. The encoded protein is CSARGGRGSGEQYF.

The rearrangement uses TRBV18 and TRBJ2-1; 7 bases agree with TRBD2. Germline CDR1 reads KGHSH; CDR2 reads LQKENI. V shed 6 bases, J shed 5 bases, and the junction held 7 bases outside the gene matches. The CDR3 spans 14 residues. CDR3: CASSPWGGDNEQFF. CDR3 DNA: TGTGCCAGCTCCCCCTGGGGGGGAGACAATGAGCAGTTCTTC.

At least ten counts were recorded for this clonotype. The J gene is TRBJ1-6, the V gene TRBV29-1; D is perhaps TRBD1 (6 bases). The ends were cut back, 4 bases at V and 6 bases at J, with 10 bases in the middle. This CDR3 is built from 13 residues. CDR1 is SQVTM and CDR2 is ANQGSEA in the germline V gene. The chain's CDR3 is CSVGSGVNSPLHF. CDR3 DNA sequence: TGCAGCGTTGGATCAGGGGTTAATTCACCCCTCCACTTT.

Here the CDR3 DNA reads TGTGCCAGCTCGGCCCCGACTGGCCGTCCGTACGAGCAGTACTTC. Its translation is CASSAPTGRPYEQYF. The V and J genes are TRBV6-1 and TRBJ2-7; no clear D gene. Germline CDR1 reads MNHNS; CDR2 reads SASEGT. The CDR3 covers 15 residues. Trimming left V 8 bases short and J 4 bases short, with 21 bases between.

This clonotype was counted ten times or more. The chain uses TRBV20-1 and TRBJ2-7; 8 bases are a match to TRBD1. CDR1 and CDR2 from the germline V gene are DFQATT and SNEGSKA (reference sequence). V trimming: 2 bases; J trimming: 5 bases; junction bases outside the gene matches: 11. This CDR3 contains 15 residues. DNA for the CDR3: TGCAGTGCTAGACCTCCCGGGACAGGTCTGGACGAGCAGTACGTC. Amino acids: CSARPPGTGLDEQYV.

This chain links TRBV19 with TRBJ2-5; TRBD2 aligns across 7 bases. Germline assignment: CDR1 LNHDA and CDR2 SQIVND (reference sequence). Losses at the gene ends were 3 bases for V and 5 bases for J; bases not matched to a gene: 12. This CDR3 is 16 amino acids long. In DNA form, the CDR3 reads TGTGCCAGTAGTATGGTCTCCATGCGGGGGACGGAGACCCAGTACTTC. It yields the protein CASSMVSMRGTETQYF.

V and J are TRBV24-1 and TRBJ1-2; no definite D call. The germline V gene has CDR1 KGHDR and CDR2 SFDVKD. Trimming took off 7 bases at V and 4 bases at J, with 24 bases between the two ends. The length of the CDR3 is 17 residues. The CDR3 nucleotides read TGTGCCACCAGCGGTCCTCGACCCGAGTATGGAACCTATGGCTACACCTTC. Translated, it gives CATSGPRPEYGTYGYTF.

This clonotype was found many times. The DNA for the CDR3 is TGCAGTGCTAACCGGGACAGATTTTCCTACGAGCAGTACTTC. Translation: CSANRDRFSYEQYF. V gene TRBV20-1 combines with J gene TRBJ2-7; 7 bases match TRBD1. Germline CDR1 and CDR2: DFQATT and SNEGSKA (reference sequence). The V gene end was trimmed by 4 bases and the J gene end by 1 base; junction bases not matched to a gene: 7. This CDR3 is built from 14 residues.

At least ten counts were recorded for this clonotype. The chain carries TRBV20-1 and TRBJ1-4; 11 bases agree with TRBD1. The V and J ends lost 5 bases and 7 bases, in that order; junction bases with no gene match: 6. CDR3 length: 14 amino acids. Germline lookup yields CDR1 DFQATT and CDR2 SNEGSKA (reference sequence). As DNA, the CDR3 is TGCAGTGCTCACCCGGGACAGGGGGGTGAAAAACTGTTTTTT. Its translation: CSAHPGQGGEKLFF.

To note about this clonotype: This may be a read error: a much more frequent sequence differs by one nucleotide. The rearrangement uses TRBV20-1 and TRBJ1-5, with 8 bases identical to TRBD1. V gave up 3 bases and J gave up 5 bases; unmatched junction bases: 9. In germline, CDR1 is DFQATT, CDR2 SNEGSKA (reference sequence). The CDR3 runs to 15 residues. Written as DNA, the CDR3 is TGCAGTGCTAGCGGGGGGGCAGGGGGCCATCAGCCCCAGCATTTT. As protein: CSASGGAGGHQPQHF.

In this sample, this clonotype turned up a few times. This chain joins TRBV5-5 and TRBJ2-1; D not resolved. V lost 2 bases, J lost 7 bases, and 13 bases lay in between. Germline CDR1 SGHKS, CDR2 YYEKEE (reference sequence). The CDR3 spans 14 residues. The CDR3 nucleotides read TGTGCCAGCAGCTTTCGGTGGGGTTCGAATGAGCAGTTCTTC. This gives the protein CASSFRWGSNEQFF.

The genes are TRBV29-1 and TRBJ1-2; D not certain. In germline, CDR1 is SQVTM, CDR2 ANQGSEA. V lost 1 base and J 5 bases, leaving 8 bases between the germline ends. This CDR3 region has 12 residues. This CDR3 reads CSVEGADYGYTF. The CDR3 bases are TGCAGCGTTGAAGGGGCGGATTATGGCTACACCTTC.

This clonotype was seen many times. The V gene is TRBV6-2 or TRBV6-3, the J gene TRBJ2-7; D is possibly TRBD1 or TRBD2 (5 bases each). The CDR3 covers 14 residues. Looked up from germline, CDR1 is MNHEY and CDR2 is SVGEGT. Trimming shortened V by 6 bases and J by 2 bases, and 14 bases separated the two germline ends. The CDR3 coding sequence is TGTGCCAGCAGCGACCAGGGAGTACCCTACGAGCAGTACTTC. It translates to CASSDQGVPYEQYF.

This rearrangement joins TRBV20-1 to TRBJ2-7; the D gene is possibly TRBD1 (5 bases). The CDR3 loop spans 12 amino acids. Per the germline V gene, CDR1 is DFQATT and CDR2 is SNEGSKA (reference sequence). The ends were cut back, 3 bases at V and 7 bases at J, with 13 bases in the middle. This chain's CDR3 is CSASRQQLEQYF. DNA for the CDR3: TGCAGTGCTAGTCGACAGCAACTGGAGCAGTACTTC.

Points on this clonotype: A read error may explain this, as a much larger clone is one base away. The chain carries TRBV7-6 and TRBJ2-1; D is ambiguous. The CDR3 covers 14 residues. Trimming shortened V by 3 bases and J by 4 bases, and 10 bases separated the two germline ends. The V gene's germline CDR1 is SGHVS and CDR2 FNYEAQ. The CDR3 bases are TGTGCCAGCAGCTTTCCGGTACAGTACAATGAGCAGTTCTTC. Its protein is CASSFPVQYNEQFF.

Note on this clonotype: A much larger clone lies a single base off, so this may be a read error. The CDR3 sequence: CASSYVAGELFF. The CDR3, as DNA: TGTGCCAGCAGTTATGTCGCCGGGGAGCTGTTTTTT. This chain joins TRBV12-3 or TRBV12-4 and TRBJ2-2; unclear D gene. The CDR3 extends over 12 amino acids. Trimming left V 4 bases short and J 6 bases short, with 6 bases between.

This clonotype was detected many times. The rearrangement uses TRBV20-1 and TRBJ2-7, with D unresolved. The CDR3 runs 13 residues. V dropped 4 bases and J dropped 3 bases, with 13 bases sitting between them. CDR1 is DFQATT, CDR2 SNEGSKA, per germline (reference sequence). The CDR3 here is CSAKMHKHYEQYF. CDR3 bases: TGCAGTGCTAAAATGCACAAGCACTACGAGCAGTACTTC.

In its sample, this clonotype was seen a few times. The CDR3 is CSAPTGQGPDTQYF. The CDR3 nucleotides are TGCAGTGCTCCCACGGGACAGGGGCCAGATACGCAGTATTTT. The rearrangement uses TRBV20-1 and TRBJ2-3; 10 bases line up with TRBD1. V lost 5 bases, J lost 4 bases, and 6 bases stayed unmatched. CDR3 length equals 14 residues. The V gene's germline CDR1 is DFQATT and CDR2 SNEGSKA (reference sequence).

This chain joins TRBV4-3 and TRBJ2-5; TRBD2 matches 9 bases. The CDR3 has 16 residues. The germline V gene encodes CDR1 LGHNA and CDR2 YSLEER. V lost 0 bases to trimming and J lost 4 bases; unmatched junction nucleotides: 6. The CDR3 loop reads CASSQDLGAGGETQYF. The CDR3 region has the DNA TGCGCCAGCAGCCAAGATCTAGGAGCGGGGGGAGAGACCCAGTACTTC.

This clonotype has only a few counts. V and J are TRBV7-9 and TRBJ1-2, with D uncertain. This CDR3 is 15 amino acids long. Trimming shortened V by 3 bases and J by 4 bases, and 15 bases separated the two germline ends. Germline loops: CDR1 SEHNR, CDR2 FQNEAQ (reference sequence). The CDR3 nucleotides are TGTGCCAGCAGCTTGCCGGGGAACCCTTCCTATGGCTACACCTTC. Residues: CASSLPGNPSYGYTF.

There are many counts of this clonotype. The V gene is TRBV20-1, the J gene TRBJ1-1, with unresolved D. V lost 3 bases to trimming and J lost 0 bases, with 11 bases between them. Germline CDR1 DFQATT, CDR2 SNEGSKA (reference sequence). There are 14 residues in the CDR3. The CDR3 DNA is TGCAGTGCTAGTCAACGTTACATGAACACTGAAGCTTTCTTT. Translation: CSASQRYMNTEAFF.

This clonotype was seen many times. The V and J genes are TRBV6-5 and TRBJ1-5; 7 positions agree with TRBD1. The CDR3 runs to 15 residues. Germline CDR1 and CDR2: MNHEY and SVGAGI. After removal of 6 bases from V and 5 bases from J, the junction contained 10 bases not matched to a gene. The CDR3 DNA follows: TGTGCCAGCAGACATCATGGACAGGTGGATCAGCCCCAGCATTTT. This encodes CASRHHGQVDQPQHF.

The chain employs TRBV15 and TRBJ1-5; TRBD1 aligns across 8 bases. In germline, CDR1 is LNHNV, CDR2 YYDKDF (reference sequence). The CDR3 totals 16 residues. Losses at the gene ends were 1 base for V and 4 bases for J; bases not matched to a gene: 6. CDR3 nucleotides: TGTGCCACCAGCAGAGTTAGCGGGACAGGTAATCAGCCCCAGCATTTT. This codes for CATSRVSGTGNQPQHF.